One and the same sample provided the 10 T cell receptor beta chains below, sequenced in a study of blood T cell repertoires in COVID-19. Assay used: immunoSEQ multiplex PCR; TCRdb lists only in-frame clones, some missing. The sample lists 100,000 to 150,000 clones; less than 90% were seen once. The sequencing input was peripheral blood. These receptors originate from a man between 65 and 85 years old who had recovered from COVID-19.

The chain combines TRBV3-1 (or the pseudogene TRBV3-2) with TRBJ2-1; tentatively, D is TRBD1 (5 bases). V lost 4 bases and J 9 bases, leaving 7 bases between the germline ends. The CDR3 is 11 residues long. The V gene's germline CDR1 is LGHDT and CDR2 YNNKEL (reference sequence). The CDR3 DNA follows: TGTGCCAGCAGCCTGACAGCTGAGCAGTTCTTC. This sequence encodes CASSLTAEQFF.

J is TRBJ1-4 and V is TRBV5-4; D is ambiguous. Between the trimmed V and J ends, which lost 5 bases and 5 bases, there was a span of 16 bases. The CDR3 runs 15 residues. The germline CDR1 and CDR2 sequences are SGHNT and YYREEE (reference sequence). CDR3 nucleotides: TGTGCCAGCAGTCGACAAGCAGGCGACAATGAAAAACTGTTTTTT. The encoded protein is CASSRQAGDNEKLFF. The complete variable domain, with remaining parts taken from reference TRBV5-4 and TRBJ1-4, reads ETGVTQSPTHLIKTRGQQVTLRCSSQSGHNTVSWYQQALGQGPQFIFQYYREEENGRGNFPPRFSGLQFPNYSSELNVNALELDDSALYLCASSRQAGDNEKLFFGSGTQLSVL.

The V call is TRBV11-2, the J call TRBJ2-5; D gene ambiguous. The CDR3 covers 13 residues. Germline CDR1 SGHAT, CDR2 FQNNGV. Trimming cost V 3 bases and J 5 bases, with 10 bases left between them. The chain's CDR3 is CASSLSTGETQYF. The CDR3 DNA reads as TGTGCCAGCAGCTTGTCCACCGGGGAGACCCAGTACTTC.

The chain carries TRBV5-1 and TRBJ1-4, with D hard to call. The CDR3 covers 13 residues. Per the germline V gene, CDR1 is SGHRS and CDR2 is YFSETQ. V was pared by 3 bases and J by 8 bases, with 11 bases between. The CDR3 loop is CASSSGRGEKLFF. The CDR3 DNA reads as TGCGCCAGCAGCTCCGGACGAGGGGAAAAACTGTTTTTT.

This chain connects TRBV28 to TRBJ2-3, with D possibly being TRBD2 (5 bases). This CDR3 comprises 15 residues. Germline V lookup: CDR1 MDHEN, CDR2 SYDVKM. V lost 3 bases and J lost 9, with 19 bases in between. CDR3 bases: TGTGCCAGCAGTTTTCGGGGAGTTTGGGGAGAGACGCAGTATTTT. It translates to CASSFRGVWGETQYF.

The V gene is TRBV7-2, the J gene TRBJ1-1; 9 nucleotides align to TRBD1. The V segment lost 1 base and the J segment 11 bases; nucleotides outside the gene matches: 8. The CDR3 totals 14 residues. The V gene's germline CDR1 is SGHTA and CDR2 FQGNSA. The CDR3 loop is CASSLVTGGFGAFF. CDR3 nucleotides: TGTGCCAGCAGCTTAGTGACAGGGGGGTTTGGGGCTTTCTTT.

Written as DNA, the CDR3 is TGCGCCAGCAGCACGGGACTAGCGGGAGGGCCTGGAGAGACCCAGTACTTC. Amino acids: CASSTGLAGGPGETQYF. The chain is built from TRBV5-1 and TRBJ2-5, with 16 bases identical to TRBD2. The CDR3 totals 17 residues. Germline CDR1 and CDR2: SGHRS and YFSETQ. V gave up 4 bases and J gave up 4 bases; unmatched junction bases: 7.

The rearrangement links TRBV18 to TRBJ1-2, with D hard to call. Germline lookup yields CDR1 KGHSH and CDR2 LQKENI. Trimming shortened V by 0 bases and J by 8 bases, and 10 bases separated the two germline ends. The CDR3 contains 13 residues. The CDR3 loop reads CASSPPTVQGYTF. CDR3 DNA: TGTGCCAGCTCACCACCAACCGTCCAGGGCTACACCTTC.

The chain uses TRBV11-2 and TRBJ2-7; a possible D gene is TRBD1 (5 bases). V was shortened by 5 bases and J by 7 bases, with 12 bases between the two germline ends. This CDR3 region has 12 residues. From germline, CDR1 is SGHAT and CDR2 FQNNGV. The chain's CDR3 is CASSLMTVEQYF. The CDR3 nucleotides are TGTGCCAGCAGCCTGATGACAGTAGAGCAGTACTTC.

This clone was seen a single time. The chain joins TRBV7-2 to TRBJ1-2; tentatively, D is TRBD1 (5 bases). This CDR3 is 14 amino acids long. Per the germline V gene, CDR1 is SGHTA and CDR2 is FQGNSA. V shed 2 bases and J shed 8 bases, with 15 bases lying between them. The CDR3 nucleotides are TGTGCCAGCAGCTTACGGGTACAGGACCGAGGCTACACCTTC. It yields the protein CASSLRVQDRGYTF.